These T cell receptor beta chains were read from a single sample in a study of type 1 and type 2 diabetes patients. TCRdb reprocessed the multiplex PCR reads via MiXCR and lists one record per CDR3 protein. The sample records 250,000 to 300,000 distinct CDR3 sequences, more than 45% being singletons. Sequenced sample: peripheral blood mononuclear cells (PBMCs). The receptors stem from a man between 18 and 29 years old with type 2 diabetes. CDR3s leave out the opening cysteine and the closing phenylalanine or tryptophan. The D gene is left open where the match is weak. Size tells how often a clone was seen (once, few, many) or the class of an expanded clone, and some rows leave it out.

V gene: TRBV7-6; clone size: few; D gene: TRBD1; CDR3 protein: ASSSTPGTGYYEQY
V gene: TRBV6-2/TRBV6-3; clone size: -; D gene: TRBD2; CDR3 protein: ASRVAGGLETQY
V gene: TRBV7-2; clone size: many; D gene: -; CDR3 protein: ASSLGSVPSGSPLH
V gene: TRBV9; clone size: few; D gene: TRBD2; CDR3 protein: ASSSSSGGYVNEQF
V gene: TRBV5-4; clone size: -; D gene: -; CDR3 protein: ASRFSPQETQY
V gene: TRBV5-1; clone size: -; D gene: -; CDR3 protein: ASNNSTPMGTEAF
V gene: TRBV7-2; clone size: many; D gene: -; CDR3 protein: ASSLAQGNTEAF
V gene: TRBV28; clone size: -; D gene: -; CDR3 protein: ASSPGIEAF
V gene: TRBV5-1; clone size: few; D gene: -; CDR3 protein: ASRGTPSYEQY
V gene: TRBV28; clone size: -; D gene: -; CDR3 protein: ASSSGGEPNTEAF
V gene: TRBV20-1; clone size: -; D gene: -; CDR3 protein: SARVSRINEQF
V gene: TRBV19; clone size: few; D gene: TRBD2; CDR3 protein: ASSQGLEGREQY
V gene: TRBV9; clone size: -; D gene: TRBD1; CDR3 protein: ASSVQDRLSDEQF
V gene: TRBV11-2; clone size: -; D gene: -; CDR3 protein: ASSLDPESSYNEQF
V gene: TRBV20-1; clone size: few; D gene: TRBD2; CDR3 protein: SANPGTSGIAWGETQY
V gene: TRBV7-2; clone size: -; D gene: -; CDR3 protein: ASSLMGRGSNEQF
V gene: TRBV11-3; clone size: -; D gene: -; CDR3 protein: ASSLGFGNNEQF
V gene: TRBV2; clone size: -; D gene: -; CDR3 protein: ASSLSNSGYEQY
V gene: TRBV6-6; clone size: -; D gene: TRBD2; CDR3 protein: ASSPPGLGSYNEQF
V gene: TRBV30; clone size: -; D gene: -; CDR3 protein: AWSNTNTGANVLT
V gene: TRBV30; clone size: many; D gene: -; CDR3 protein: AWGELPYEQY
V gene: TRBV7-7; clone size: few; D gene: -; CDR3 protein: ASSLGPNYEQY
V gene: TRBV28; clone size: -; D gene: -; CDR3 protein: ASRSMGGTNYGYT
V gene: TRBV15; clone size: many; D gene: -; CDR3 protein: ATSRDLKTQY
V gene: TRBV20-1; clone size: -; D gene: TRBD1; CDR3 protein: SARDPQGTTEAF
V gene: TRBV25-1; clone size: -; D gene: TRBD1; CDR3 protein: ASSDSTGKGRDEQY
V gene: TRBV30; clone size: -; D gene: -; CDR3 protein: AWTPNNYGYT
V gene: TRBV6-6; clone size: -; D gene: -; CDR3 protein: ASNRQVYDTQY
V gene: TRBV6-5; clone size: -; D gene: TRBD1; CDR3 protein: ASSFRTGLIYNEQF
V gene: TRBV19; clone size: -; D gene: TRBD1; CDR3 protein: ASSIDTGTGGSRGYT
V gene: TRBV15; clone size: few; D gene: -; CDR3 protein: ATSREGSLGLRPQH
V gene: TRBV6-6; clone size: -; D gene: TRBD1; CDR3 protein: ASRSTGVNTGELF
V gene: TRBV19; clone size: -; D gene: TRBD1; CDR3 protein: ASVQGNSNQPQH
V gene: TRBV15; clone size: many; D gene: -; CDR3 protein: ATSRDPWVQGAYEQY
V gene: TRBV7-3; clone size: many; D gene: -; CDR3 protein: ASSFGGGETQY
V gene: TRBV20-1; clone size: few; D gene: -; CDR3 protein: SARGEGVAF